These 14 T cell receptor beta chains originate from one sample sequenced in a study of beta chain features in type 1 diabetes (dated by TCRdb to 2016 to 2019). The antigens of these receptors remain unknown. Broad study findings and their caveats: Type 1 diabetes patients showed a moderate but significant shortening of TCRB CDR3 length in all four CD4+ subsets.

Preparation of the library involved the immunoSEQ multiplex PCR assay. The High Capacity cDNA Reverse Transcription Kit was used to reverse transcribe all of the isolated RNA, meaning that expressed TCRB transcripts were what got sequenced. This is the immuneACCESS table as TCRdb keeps it, with only in-frame sequences that have V and J called. A part of the clones is gone; compared with another copy, unresolved V genes explain less than half, and the rest is unexplained. The sample table lists approximately 150,000 clones, roughly 59% of them with a count of one. The top ten clonotypes cover about 0.089% of the sample. The sequenced sample consisted of naive CD4+ T cells from blood. Per the publication, the cell subset or site label means: true naive CD4+ T cells. The receptors shown here come from a man younger than 45 with type 1 diabetes.

This chain joins TRBV6-5 and TRBJ2-5; 7 nucleotides align to TRBD2. The CDR3 totals 13 residues. V shed 0 bases, J shed 5 bases, and the junction held 0 bases outside the gene matches. Germline values: CDR1 MNHEY, CDR2 SVGAGI. CDR3 DNA sequence: TGTGCCAGCAGTTACTCTAGCGGGGAGACCCAGTACTTC. This gives the protein CASSYSSGETQYF.

This chain connects TRBV9 to TRBJ2-1; 8 positions agree with TRBD1. The germline V gene has CDR1 SGDLS and CDR2 YYNGEE. The CDR3 is 15 residues long. V was clipped by 2 bases and J by 7 bases; unmatched bases: 8. CDR3 protein: CASSVGQAEGNEQFF. The CDR3 DNA reads TGTGCCAGCAGCGTGGGACAGGCCGAAGGTAATGAGCAGTTCTTC.

The V and J genes are TRBV7-7 and TRBJ2-1; 7 bases align to TRBD1. The CDR3 runs to 15 residues. CDR1 and CDR2 from the germline V gene are SSHAT and FNYEAQ (reference sequence). The ends lost 2 bases at V and 5 bases at J; junction bases unmatched: 6. The CDR3: CASSLNPGQNNEQFF. As DNA, the CDR3 is TGTGCCAGCAGCTTAAATCCGGGACAGAACAATGAGCAGTTCTTC.

This clone was seen only once. This sequence joins TRBV4-3 and TRBJ1-2; 8 bases are a match to TRBD1. J was trimmed by 7 bases and V by 1 base; bases with no gene match: 5. The CDR3 runs to 14 residues. CDR1 is LGHNA and CDR2 is YSLEER in the germline V gene. The DNA of the CDR3 is TGCGCCAGCAGCCAAGCGGACAGGGTGGGTGGCTACACCTTC. This encodes CASSQADRVGGYTF.

The chain joins TRBV30 to TRBJ2-5; the D is unclear. Germline CDR1 GTSNPN, CDR2 SVGIG (reference sequence). The CDR3 extends over 13 amino acids. V was cut by 2 bases and J by 0 bases, with 7 bases left in between. The CDR3: CAWSRPDQETQYF. In DNA, the CDR3 is TGTGCCTGGAGTCGGCCGGACCAAGAGACCCAGTACTTC. Drawing the rest from reference TRBV30 and TRBJ2-5, the complete variable domain is SQTIHQWPATLVQPVGSPLSLECTVEGTSNPNLYWYRQAAGRGLQLLFYSVGIGQISSEVPQNLSASRPQDRQFILSSKKLLLSDSGFYLCAWSRPDQETQYFGPGTRLLVL.

This clone was detected a few times. The chain carries TRBV9 and TRBJ1-2; the match to TRBD1 covers 7 bases. The CDR3 runs 14 residues. The germline V gene has CDR1 SGDLS and CDR2 YYNGEE. Trimming cost V 4 bases and J 3 bases; bases outside gene matches: 6. In nucleotides, the CDR3 is TGTGCCAGCAGCTTAACAGGGGTGGACTATGGCTACACCTTC. Translated: CASSLTGVDYGYTF. The full variable domain, with the rest looked up from reference TRBV9 and TRBJ1-2, is DSGVTQTPKHLITATGQRVTLRCSPRSGDLSVYWYQQSLDQGLQFLIQYYNGEERAKGNILERFSAQQFPDLHSELNLSSLELGDSALYFCASSLTGVDYGYTFGSGTRLTVV.

J is TRBJ2-3 and V is TRBV2, with a tentative D call TRBD1 (5 bases). This CDR3 is built from 14 residues. Germline loops: CDR1 SNHLY, CDR2 FYNNEI. Deletions cut 4 bases from V and 1 base from J, with 9 bases between. The DNA for the CDR3 is TGTGCCAGCAGTGGGGGCAGCGGCACAGATACGCAGTATTTT. It translates to CASSGGSGTDTQYF.

About this clone: This specimen includes other DNA sequences encoding the same CDR3. The V and J genes are TRBV30 and TRBJ2-3; D gene ambiguous. The CDR3 consists of 13 residues. V was cut by 3 bases and J by 0 bases, with 7 bases left in between. In germline, CDR1 is GTSNPN, CDR2 SVGIG (reference sequence). For the CDR3, the DNA is TGTGCCTGGAGCGGCGTTAGCACAGATACGCAGTATTTT. This gives the protein CAWSGVSTDTQYF.

The gene calls are TRBV29-1 and TRBJ2-7, with 9 bases identical to TRBD2. J lost 3 bases, V lost 4 bases, and 4 bases had no gene match. Germline V lookup: CDR1 SQVTM, CDR2 ANQGSEA. This CDR3 has 13 amino acids. CDR3 loop: CSVGVSGGYEQYF. CDR3 DNA sequence: TGCAGCGTTGGGGTTAGCGGGGGCTACGAGCAGTACTTC.

DNA of the CDR3: TGTGCCTGGAGTAGAGGGGAGGCCTACGAGCAGTACTTC. Its translation is CAWSRGEAYEQYF. The chain has TRBV30 and TRBJ2-7, with a possible D match to TRBD2 (6 bases). This CDR3 comprises 13 residues. Trimming stripped 2 bases from V and 2 bases from J, with 10 bases between. CDR1 GTSNPN and CDR2 SVGIG come from the germline V gene (reference sequence).

This rearrangement joins TRBV7-2 to TRBJ2-1; D gene unclear. Germline V lookup: CDR1 SGHTA, CDR2 FQGNSA. The V end lost 5 bases, the J end lost 4 bases, and 15 bases lay between the germline ends. The length of the CDR3 is 15 residues. The CDR3 sequence: CASSLQLAAYNEQFF. CDR3 sequence (DNA): TGTGCCAGCAGCCTTCAGTTGGCAGCGTACAATGAGCAGTTCTTC.

V gene TRBV9 combines with J gene TRBJ2-7; no reliable D call. The V gene lost 0 bases and the J gene lost 5 bases, with 12 bases spanning the gap. The CDR3 sequence is 14 residues long. Germline assignment: CDR1 SGDLS and CDR2 YYNGEE. CDR3 protein: CASSVEIGFDEQYF. The CDR3 nucleotides read TGTGCCAGCAGCGTAGAAATAGGGTTCGACGAGCAGTACTTC.

The gene calls are TRBV6-5 and TRBJ1-1; D is unclear. CDR3 length equals 11 residues. The germline gives CDR1 MNHEY, CDR2 SVGAGI. Trimming shortened V by 6 bases and J by 3 bases, and 5 bases separated the two germline ends. The CDR3 region is CASRGHTEAFF. CDR3 nucleotide sequence: TGTGCCAGCAGAGGACACACTGAAGCTTTCTTT.

This clone was seen a few times. This chain uses TRBV30 with TRBJ1-6; TRBD1 agrees at 9 bases. CDR1 is GTSNPN and CDR2 is SVGIG in the germline V gene (reference sequence). The CDR3 loop spans 12 amino acids. With V trimmed by 3 bases and J by 9 bases, 0 bases remained unmatched. Here the CDR3 reads CAWRDRGSPLHF. Here the CDR3 DNA reads TGTGCCTGGAGGGACAGGGGTTCACCCCTCCACTTT. The full variable domain, rest sourced from reference TRBV30 and TRBJ1-6, is SQTIHQWPATLVQPVGSPLSLECTVEGTSNPNLYWYRQAAGRGLQLLFYSVGIGQISSEVPQNLSASRPQDRQFILSSKKLLLSDSGFYLCAWRDRGSPLHFGNGTRLTVT.